These 27 T cell receptor beta chains came from one sample sequenced in a study of cytotoxic CD8 clonotypes in ibrutinib-treated CLL. Sequencing used immunoSEQ multiplex PCR; TCRdb keeps in-frame clones, though not all of them. This table holds 45,000 to 50,000 clones, around half found once. Material: PBMCs, obtained after 12 months of ibrutinib treatment. Source of these receptors: a human donor with chronic lymphocytic leukemia.

The chain carries TRBV15 and TRBJ2-5; D is ambiguous. V dropped 1 base and J dropped 11 bases, with 11 bases sitting between them. Germline lookup yields CDR1 LNHNV and CDR2 YYDKDF (reference sequence). The CDR3 runs to 12 residues. The CDR3 coding sequence is TGTGCCACCAGCAGAGGGCAGGTAGAGCAGTACTTC. As protein: CATSRGQVEQYF.

This clone was found a few times. V usage is TRBV6-1 and J usage is TRBJ1-5; no clear D. Trimming stripped 2 bases from V and 9 bases from J, with 5 bases between. The germline V gene has CDR1 MNHNS and CDR2 SASEGT. This CDR3 comprises 11 residues. The CDR3 protein is CASSESGPQHF. Here the CDR3 DNA reads TGTGCCAGCAGTGAATCTGGGCCCCAGCATTTT.

This sequence joins TRBV5-1 and TRBJ2-3, with 8 bases fitting TRBD2. After removal of 0 bases from V and 7 bases from J, the junction contained 19 bases not matched to a gene. Germline V CDR1 and CDR2: SGHRS, YFSETQ. The CDR3 is 19 amino acids. The CDR3 spells CASSLVPSGSGFTTYTQYF. The CDR3 nucleotides are TGCGCCAGCAGCTTGGTTCCCAGCGGGAGTGGATTCACCACGTATACGCAGTATTTT.

The chain carries TRBV6-1 and TRBJ2-1; D call uncertain. This CDR3 is 12 amino acids long. V lost 0 bases and J lost 10, with 7 bases in between. Germline CDR1 MNHNS, CDR2 SASEGT. For the CDR3, the DNA is TGTGCCAGCAGTGAAGCCGTTAGGGAGCAGTTCTTC. It codes for CASSEAVREQFF.

The rearrangement joins TRBV5-5 to TRBJ2-1, with TRBD2 matching 10 bases. Per the germline V gene, CDR1 is SGHKS and CDR2 is YYEKEE (reference sequence). The trim removed 3 bases at V and 3 bases at J, leaving 3 bases unmatched. CDR3 length equals 15 residues. The CDR3 DNA reads as TGTGCCAGCAGCTCCGGGACTAGCGTCTACAATGAGCAGTTCTTC. Residues: CASSSGTSVYNEQFF.

J is TRBJ2-7 and V is TRBV29-1, with 7 bases aligning to TRBD1. CDR3 length: 11 residues. Trimming removed 8 bases from V and 12 bases from J; junction bases left unmatched: 13. Germline V gene lookup returns CDR1 SQVTM and CDR2 ANQGSEA. The CDR3: CSIRRDSLMYF. As DNA, the CDR3 is TGCAGCATCCGCCGGGACAGCCTTATGTACTTC.

This clone was seen only a few times. The J gene is TRBJ2-7, the V gene TRBV7-8; 9 bases fit TRBD2. The CDR3 totals 16 residues. V trimming: 1 base; J trimming: 6 bases; junction bases outside the gene matches: 10. Germline CDR1 and CDR2: SGHVS and FQNEAQ. CDR3 sequence: CASSLGFAGGESEQYF. The CDR3 nucleotides read TGTGCCAGCAGCTTAGGGTTCGCGGGAGGGGAAAGCGAGCAGTACTTC.

The rearrangement links TRBV28 to TRBJ2-2, with 10 positions matching TRBD1. The ends lost 2 bases at V and 6 bases at J; junction bases unmatched: 0. The germline gives CDR1 MDHEN, CDR2 SYDVKM. The CDR3 loop spans 14 amino acids. Here the CDR3 reads CASSLGTGAGELFF. The CDR3 DNA sequence: TGTGCCAGCAGTTTAGGGACAGGGGCCGGGGAGCTGTTTTTT.

The V call is TRBV19, the J call TRBJ1-5, with TRBD1 identical over 8 bases. V lost 1 base, J lost 0 bases, and 5 bases stayed unmatched. This CDR3 has 17 amino acids. Germline assignment: CDR1 LNHDA and CDR2 SQIVND (reference sequence). This chain's CDR3 is CASSIGPGGPSNQPQHF. The CDR3 DNA reads TGTGCCAGTAGTATAGGTCCAGGGGGCCCTAGCAATCAGCCCCAGCATTTT.

This clone was detected a few times. This chain joins TRBV18 and TRBJ2-7, with TRBD2 matching over 8 bases. Germline CDR1 reads KGHSH; CDR2 reads LQKENI. This CDR3 comprises 14 residues. Trimming cost V 8 bases and J 3 bases; bases outside gene matches: 9. CDR3 loop: CASAGTGGVYEQYF. Here the CDR3 DNA reads TGTGCCAGCGCGGGAACGGGAGGGGTCTACGAGCAGTACTTC.

This clone has just a few counts. This chain uses TRBV19 with TRBJ2-7; 8 bases map to TRBD2. V dropped 1 base and J dropped 0; count of bases not matched to a gene: 5. The CDR3 has 16 residues. Per the germline V gene, CDR1 is LNHDA and CDR2 is SQIVND (reference sequence). CDR3 region: CASSIGAGEGSYEQYF. The CDR3, as DNA: TGTGCCAGTAGTATAGGAGCGGGAGAGGGCTCCTACGAGCAGTACTTC. The full variable domain, its missing parts supplied by reference TRBV19 and TRBJ2-7, is DGGITQSPKYLFRKEGQNVTLSCEQNLNHDAMYWYRQDPGQGLRLIYYSQIVNDFQKGDIAEGYSVSREKKESFPLTVTSAQKNPTAFYLCASSIGAGEGSYEQYFGPGTRLTVT.

This chain links TRBV9 with TRBJ2-7, with D uncertain. Germline-derived CDR1 and CDR2 are SGDLS and YYNGEE. This CDR3 has 14 residues. Between the trimmed V and J ends, which lost 1 base and 3 bases, there was a span of 11 bases. The DNA for the CDR3 is TGTGCCAGCAGCGTAAGGATAGGAAACTACGAGCAGTACTTC. It translates to CASSVRIGNYEQYF.

This clone was found a few times. The chain joins TRBV5-1 to TRBJ1-1; maybe TRBD1 (6 bases). Trimming removed 0 bases at V and 1 base at J, with 16 bases between. The CDR3 runs 17 residues. Germline V gives CDR1 SGHRS, CDR2 YFSETQ. CDR3 residues: CASSLGGGGGSNTEAFF. The CDR3 nucleotides read TGCGCCAGCAGCTTGGGAGGCGGGGGCGGTTCGAACACTGAAGCTTTCTTT.

The rearrangement uses TRBV7-9 and TRBJ1-4, with unresolved D. The CDR3 runs to 15 residues. Germline V gene lookup returns CDR1 SEHNR and CDR2 FQNEAQ (reference sequence). The V and J ends lost 2 bases and 12 bases respectively, with 19 bases between them. CDR3 bases: TGTGCCAGCAGCTTATTCTCTGAAGCGGGAGGAGAACTGTTTTTT. Amino acid sequence: CASSLFSEAGGELFF.

V gene TRBV14 combines with J gene TRBJ2-1, with 9 nucleotides matching TRBD2. Looked up from germline, CDR1 is SGHDN and CDR2 is FVKESK. Germline trimming cut 8 bases from V and 2 bases from J; bases unmatched to any gene: 10. CDR3 length: 16 residues. The DNA of the CDR3 is TGTGCCAGCGGCTCGGCCGGCGGGAGGGCCTACAATGAGCAGTTCTTC. This codes for CASGSAGGRAYNEQFF.

The chain carries TRBV29-1 and TRBJ2-2; D might be TRBD1 (5 bases). The CDR3 runs 12 residues. Germline-derived CDR1 and CDR2 are SQVTM and ANQGSEA. Trimming shortened V by 3 bases and J by 8 bases, and 10 bases separated the two germline ends. The CDR3 DNA is TGCAGCGTTGATGGGGCATTTGGGGAGCTGTTTTTT. Its protein is CSVDGAFGELFF.

The chain carries TRBV27 and TRBJ2-5; perhaps TRBD2 as D (6 bases). In germline, CDR1 is MNHEY, CDR2 SMNVEV (reference sequence). The CDR3 has 14 amino acids. Deletions cut 2 bases from V and 7 bases from J, with 14 bases between. CDR3 nucleotide sequence: TGTGCCAGCAGTTTAATGGGGGGTCTTCGGACCCAGTACTTC. It is translated as CASSLMGGLRTQYF.

This clone was seen a few times. This chain connects TRBV27 to TRBJ2-7; no clear D gene. The germline CDR1 and CDR2 sequences are MNHEY and SMNVEV (reference sequence). V lost 2 bases and J 0 bases, leaving 14 bases between the germline ends. The CDR3 runs 16 residues. As DNA, the CDR3 is TGTGCCAGCAGTTTAAAGCCAGCGCCGGTCTCCTACGAGCAGTACTTC. This sequence encodes CASSLKPAPVSYEQYF.

At least ten counts were recorded for this clone. The V and J genes are TRBV4-1 and TRBJ2-7; D tentatively fits TRBD1 or TRBD2 (5 bases each). Germline loops: CDR1 MGHRA, CDR2 YSYEKL. The ends were cut back, 3 bases at V and 6 bases at J, with 21 bases in the middle. The CDR3 consists of 16 residues. The CDR3: CASSHLPGDQRGEQYF. CDR3 DNA: TGCGCCAGCAGCCACCTCCCCGGGGACCAACGAGGCGAGCAGTACTTC.

The chain is built from TRBV4-1 and TRBJ1-1; D gene unclear. The CDR3 has 13 amino acids. CDR1 is MGHRA, CDR2 YSYEKL, per germline. V was trimmed by 3 bases and J by 3 bases, leaving 8 bases between them. The CDR3 DNA reads as TGCGCCAGCAGCCAGGTGAAGGACACTGAAGCTTTCTTT. Translation gives CASSQVKDTEAFF.

The rearrangement joins TRBV30 to TRBJ1-3; 10 bases are shared with TRBD1. This CDR3 comprises 18 residues. Germline CDR1 reads GTSNPN; CDR2 reads SVGIG (reference sequence). J lost 4 bases, V lost 3 bases, and 15 bases had no gene match. CDR3 region: CAWRTRTGGLRYGNTIYF. The DNA of the CDR3 is TGTGCCTGGAGAACACGGACAGGGGGGTTACGTTACGGAAACACCATATATTTT. The full variable domain, rest sourced from reference TRBV30 and TRBJ1-3, is SQTIHQWPATLVQPVGSPLSLECTVEGTSNPNLYWYRQAAGRGLQLLFYSVGIGQISSEVPQNLSASRPQDRQFILSSKKLLLSDSGFYLCAWRTRTGGLRYGNTIYFGEGSWLTVV.

This clone was observed a few times. The gene calls are TRBV28 and TRBJ2-6; D gene unclear. This CDR3 comprises 12 residues. Germline V gene lookup returns CDR1 MDHEN and CDR2 SYDVKM. Trimming removed 4 bases from V and 2 bases from J, with 0 bases in between. This chain's CDR3 is CASSSGANVLTF. DNA for the CDR3: TGTGCCAGCAGTTCTGGGGCCAACGTCCTGACTTTC.

The J gene is TRBJ2-5, the V gene TRBV2; possible D gene TRBD2, 6 bases. The CDR3 is 14 residues long. From germline, CDR1 is SNHLY and CDR2 FYNNEI. Trimming removed 9 bases at V and 2 bases at J, with 16 bases between. CDR3 region: CARFQPGEQETQYF. The CDR3, as DNA: TGTGCCAGATTTCAACCGGGGGAGCAAGAGACCCAGTACTTC.

The chain employs TRBV4-1 and TRBJ2-1; 10 bases line up with TRBD2. V lost 5 bases to trimming and J lost 9 bases; unmatched junction nucleotides: 10. Germline CDR1 reads MGHRA; CDR2 reads YSYEKL. The CDR3 is 15 residues long. The CDR3 protein is CASSATSGWTGEQFF. The CDR3 DNA sequence: TGCGCCAGCAGCGCGACTAGCGGGTGGACGGGTGAGCAGTTCTTC.

This chain links TRBV7-3 with TRBJ2-1; TRBD2 agrees at 9 bases. Germline V gene sequence: CDR1 SGHTA, CDR2 FQGTGA. The CDR3 has 15 residues. With 1 base clipped from V and 6 bases from J, the junction kept 4 bases outside the gene matches. This CDR3 reads CASSLSGGRANEQFF. The CDR3, as DNA: TGTGCCAGCAGCTTAAGTGGCGGGAGGGCCAATGAGCAGTTCTTC. The full variable domain, with the rest looked up from reference TRBV7-3 and TRBJ2-1, is GAGVSQTPSNKVTEKGKYVELRCDPISGHTALYWYRQSLGQGPEFLIYFQGTGAADDSGLPNDRFFAVRPEGSVSTLKIQRTERGDSAVYLCASSLSGGRANEQFFGPGTRLTVL.

In its sample, this clone was seen a few times. V is TRBV5-6 and J is TRBJ2-6; D not resolved. Germline assignment: CDR1 SGHDT and CDR2 YYEEEE. V lost 6 bases to trimming and J lost 0 bases, with 10 bases between them. The CDR3 is 15 residues long. CDR3 amino acids: CASTSGTSGANVLTF. The CDR3 bases are TGTGCCAGCACTAGTGGAACCTCTGGGGCCAACGTCCTGACTTTC.

This clone was seen only a few times. This rearrangement joins TRBV5-8 to TRBJ1-2; 8 nucleotides align to TRBD1. Trimming cost V 4 bases and J 10 bases; bases outside gene matches: 12. Germline-derived CDR1 and CDR2 are SGHTS and YDEGEE. The CDR3 runs 14 residues. The CDR3 nucleotides are TGTGCCAGCAGCCCGTGGACAGGGCTAAAACACTACACCTTC. Its protein product is CASSPWTGLKHYTF.